What follows is one T cell receptor beta chain and its context. The data belong to a study of T cell responses to AZD1222 COVID-19 vaccine. V shed 3 bases and J 4 bases; nucleotides not matched to a gene: 6. The CDR3 is 16 residues long. Germline CDR1 reads SGHAT; CDR2 reads FQNNGV. The method was immunoSEQ multiplex PCR; TCRdb's version includes in-frame clones alone and lacks a portion of them. The sample holds 130,000 or so clones, over 90% seen once. The sequence was collected from an adult in good health. The sample was peripheral blood, taken on day 0 of AZD1222 vaccination. The chain carries TRBV11-2 and TRBJ2-3; TRBD2 matches 11 bases. CDR3 protein: CASSLGGTSGADTQYF. The CDR3 nucleotides read TGTGCCAGCAGCTTGGGGGGGACTAGCGGAGCAGATACGCAGTATTTT.